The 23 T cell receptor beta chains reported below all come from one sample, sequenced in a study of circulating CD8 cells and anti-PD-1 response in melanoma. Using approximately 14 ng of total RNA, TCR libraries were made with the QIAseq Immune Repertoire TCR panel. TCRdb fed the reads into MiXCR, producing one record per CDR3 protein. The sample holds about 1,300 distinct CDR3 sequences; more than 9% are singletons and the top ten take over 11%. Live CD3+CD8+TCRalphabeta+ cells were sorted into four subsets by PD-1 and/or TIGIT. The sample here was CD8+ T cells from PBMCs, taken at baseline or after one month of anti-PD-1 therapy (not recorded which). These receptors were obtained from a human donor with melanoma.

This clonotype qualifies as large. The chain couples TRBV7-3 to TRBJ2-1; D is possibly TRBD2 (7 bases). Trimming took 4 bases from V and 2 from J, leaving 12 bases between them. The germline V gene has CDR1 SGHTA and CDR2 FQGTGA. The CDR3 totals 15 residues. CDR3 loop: CASSSLGGPYNEQFF. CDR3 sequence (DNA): TGTGCCAGCAGCTCCCTGGGGGGGCCCTACAATGAGCAGTTCTTC.

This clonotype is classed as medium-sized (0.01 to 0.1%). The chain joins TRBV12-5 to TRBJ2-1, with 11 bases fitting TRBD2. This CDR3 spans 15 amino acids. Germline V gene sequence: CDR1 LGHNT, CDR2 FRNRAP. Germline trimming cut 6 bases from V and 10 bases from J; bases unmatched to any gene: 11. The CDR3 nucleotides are TGTGCTAGTGGCCTCCTACTAGCGGGGGCTCCGGAGCAGTTCTTC. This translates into CASGLLLAGAPEQFF.

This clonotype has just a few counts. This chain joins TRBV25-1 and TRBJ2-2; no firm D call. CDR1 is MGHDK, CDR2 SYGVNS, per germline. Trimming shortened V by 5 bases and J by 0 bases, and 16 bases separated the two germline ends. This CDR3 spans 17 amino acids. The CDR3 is CASSSPVISSNTGELFF. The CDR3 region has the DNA TGTGCCAGCAGTTCTCCCGTGATCTCTTCGAACACCGGGGAGCTGTTTTTT.

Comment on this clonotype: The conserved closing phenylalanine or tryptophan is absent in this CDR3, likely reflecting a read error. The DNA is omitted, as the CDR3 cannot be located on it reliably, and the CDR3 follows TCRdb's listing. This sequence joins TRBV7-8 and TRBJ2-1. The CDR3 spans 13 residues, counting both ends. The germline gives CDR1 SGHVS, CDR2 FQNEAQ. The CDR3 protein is CASSLAAYNEQLS.

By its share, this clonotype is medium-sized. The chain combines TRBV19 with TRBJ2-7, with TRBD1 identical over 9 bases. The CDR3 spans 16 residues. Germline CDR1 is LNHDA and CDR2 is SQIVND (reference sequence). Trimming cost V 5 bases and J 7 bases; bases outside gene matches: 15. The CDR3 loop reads CASSVTTGGAIWEQYF. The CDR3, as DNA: TGTGCCAGTAGTGTTACTACAGGGGGCGCAATATGGGAGCAGTACTTC.

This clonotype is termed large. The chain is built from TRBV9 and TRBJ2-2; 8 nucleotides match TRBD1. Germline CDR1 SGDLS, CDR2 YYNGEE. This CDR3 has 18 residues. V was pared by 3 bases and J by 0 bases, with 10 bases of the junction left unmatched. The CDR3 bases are TGTGCCAGCAGCGCTTCGCCCCAGGGGGCGGCGAACACCGGGGAGCTGTTTTTT. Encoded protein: CASSASPQGAANTGELFF.

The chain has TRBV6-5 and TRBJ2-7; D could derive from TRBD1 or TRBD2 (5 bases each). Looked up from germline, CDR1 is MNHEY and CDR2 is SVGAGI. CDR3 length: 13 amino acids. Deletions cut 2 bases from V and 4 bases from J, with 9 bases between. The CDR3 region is CASSYGTEYEQYF. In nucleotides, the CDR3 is TGTGCCAGCAGTTACGGGACGGAGTACGAGCAGTACTTC.

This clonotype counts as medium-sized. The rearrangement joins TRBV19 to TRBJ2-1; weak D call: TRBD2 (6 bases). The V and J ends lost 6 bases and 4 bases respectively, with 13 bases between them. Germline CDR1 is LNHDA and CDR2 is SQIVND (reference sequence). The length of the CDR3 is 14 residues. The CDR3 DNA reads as TGTGCCAGTAGCTGGACGGGACTTTACAATGAGCAGTTCTTC. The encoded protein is CASSWTGLYNEQFF.

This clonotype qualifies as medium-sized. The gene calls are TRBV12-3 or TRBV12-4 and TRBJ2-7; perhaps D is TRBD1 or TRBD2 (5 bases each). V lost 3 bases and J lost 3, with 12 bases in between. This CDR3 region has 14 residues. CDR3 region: CASSFAGTVYEQYF. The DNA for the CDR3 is TGTGCCAGCAGTTTCGCAGGGACGGTCTACGAGCAGTACTTC.

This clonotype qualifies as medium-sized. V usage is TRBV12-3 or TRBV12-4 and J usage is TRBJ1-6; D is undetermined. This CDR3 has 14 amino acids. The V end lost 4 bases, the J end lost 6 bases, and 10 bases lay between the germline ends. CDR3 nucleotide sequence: TGTGCCAGCAGTTCCACGGGCGTTAATTCACCCCTCCACTTT. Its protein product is CASSSTGVNSPLHF.

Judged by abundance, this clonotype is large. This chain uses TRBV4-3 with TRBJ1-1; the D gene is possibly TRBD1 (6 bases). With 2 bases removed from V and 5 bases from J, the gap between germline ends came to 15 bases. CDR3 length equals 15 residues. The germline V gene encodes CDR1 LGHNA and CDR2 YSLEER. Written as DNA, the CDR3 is TGCGCCAGCAGCCAACCCAGGGGACTTACTACTGAAGCTTTCTTT. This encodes CASSQPRGLTTEAFF.

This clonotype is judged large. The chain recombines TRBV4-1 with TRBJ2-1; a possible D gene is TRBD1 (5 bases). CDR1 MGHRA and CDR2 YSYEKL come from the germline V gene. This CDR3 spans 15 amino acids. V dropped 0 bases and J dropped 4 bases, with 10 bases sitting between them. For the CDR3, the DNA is TGCGCCAGCAGCCAAGACAGGGCAGGATACAATGAGCAGTTCTTC. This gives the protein CASSQDRAGYNEQFF.

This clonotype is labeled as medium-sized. The CDR3 nucleotides read TGCGCCAGCAGCCAAACGGAGGAAAACTATGGCTACACCTTC. As protein: CASSQTEENYGYTF. This chain links TRBV4-1 with TRBJ1-2; no reliable D call. Germline CDR1 and CDR2: MGHRA and YSYEKL. The length of the CDR3 is 14 residues. The germline V and J ends were trimmed by 2 bases and 2 bases, with 9 bases remaining between them.

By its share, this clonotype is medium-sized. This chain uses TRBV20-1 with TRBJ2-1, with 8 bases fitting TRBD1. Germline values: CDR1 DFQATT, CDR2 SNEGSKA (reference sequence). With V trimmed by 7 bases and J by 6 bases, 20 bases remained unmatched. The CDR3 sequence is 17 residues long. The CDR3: CSVFPPGGKGVPNEQFF. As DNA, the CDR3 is TGCAGTGTCTTCCCTCCAGGGGGCAAAGGGGTCCCCAATGAGCAGTTCTTC.

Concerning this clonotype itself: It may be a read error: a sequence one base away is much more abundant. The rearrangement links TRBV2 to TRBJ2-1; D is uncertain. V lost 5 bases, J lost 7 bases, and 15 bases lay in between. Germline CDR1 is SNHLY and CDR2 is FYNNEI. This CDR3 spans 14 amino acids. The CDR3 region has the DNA TGTGCCAGCAGTCCCACCACAGAGAGGAATGAGCAGTTCTTC. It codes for CASSPTTERNEQFF.

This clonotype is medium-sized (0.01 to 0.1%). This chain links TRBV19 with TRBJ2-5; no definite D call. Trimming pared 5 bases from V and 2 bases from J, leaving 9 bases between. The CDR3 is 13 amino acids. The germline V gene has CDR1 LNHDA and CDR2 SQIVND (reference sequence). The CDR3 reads CASSLAAQETQYF. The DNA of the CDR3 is TGTGCCAGTAGTTTGGCAGCACAAGAGACCCAGTACTTC.

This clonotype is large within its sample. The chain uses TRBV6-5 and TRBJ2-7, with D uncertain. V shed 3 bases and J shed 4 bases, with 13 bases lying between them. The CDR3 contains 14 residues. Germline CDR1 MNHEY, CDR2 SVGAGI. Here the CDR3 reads CASSYGRKPYEQYF. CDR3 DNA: TGTGCCAGCAGTTATGGCAGGAAACCTTACGAGCAGTACTTC.

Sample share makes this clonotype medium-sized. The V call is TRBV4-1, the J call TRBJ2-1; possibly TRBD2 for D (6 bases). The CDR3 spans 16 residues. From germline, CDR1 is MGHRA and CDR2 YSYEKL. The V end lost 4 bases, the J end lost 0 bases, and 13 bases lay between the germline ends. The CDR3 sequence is CASSLLGLPSYNEQFF. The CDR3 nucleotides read TGCGCCAGCAGCCTCCTCGGACTACCCTCCTACAATGAGCAGTTCTTC.

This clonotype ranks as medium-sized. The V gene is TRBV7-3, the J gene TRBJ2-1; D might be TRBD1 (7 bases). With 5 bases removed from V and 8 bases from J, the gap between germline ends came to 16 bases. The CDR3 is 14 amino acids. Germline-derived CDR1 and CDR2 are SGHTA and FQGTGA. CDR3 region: CASSPQGGGYEQFF. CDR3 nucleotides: TGTGCCAGCAGCCCCCAGGGGGGCGGGTATGAGCAGTTCTTC. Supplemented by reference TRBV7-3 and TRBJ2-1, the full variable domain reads GAGVSQTPSNKVTEKGKYVELRCDPISGHTALYWYRQSLGQGPEFLIYFQGTGAADDSGLPNDRFFAVRPEGSVSTLKIQRTERGDSAVYLCASSPQGGGYEQFFGPGTRLTVL.

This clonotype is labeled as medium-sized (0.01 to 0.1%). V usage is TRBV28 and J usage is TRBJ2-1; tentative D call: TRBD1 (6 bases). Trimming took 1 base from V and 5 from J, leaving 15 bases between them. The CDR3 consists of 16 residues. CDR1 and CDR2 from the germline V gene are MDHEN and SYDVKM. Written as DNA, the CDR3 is TGTGCCAGCAGTTTATACGGGACACGCATCGACAATGAGCAGTTCTTC. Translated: CASSLYGTRIDNEQFF.

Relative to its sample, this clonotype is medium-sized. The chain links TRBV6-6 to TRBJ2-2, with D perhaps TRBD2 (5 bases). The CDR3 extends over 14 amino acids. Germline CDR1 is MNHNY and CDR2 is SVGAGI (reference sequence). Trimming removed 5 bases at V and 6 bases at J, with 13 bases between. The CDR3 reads CASSHGPRAGELFF. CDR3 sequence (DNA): TGTGCCAGCAGTCATGGACCGAGGGCCGGGGAGCTGTTTTTT.

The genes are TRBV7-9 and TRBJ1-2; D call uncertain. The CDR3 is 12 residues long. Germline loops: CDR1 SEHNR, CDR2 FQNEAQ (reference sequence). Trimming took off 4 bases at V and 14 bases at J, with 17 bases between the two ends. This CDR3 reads CASSSAYDSGTF. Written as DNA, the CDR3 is TGTGCCAGCAGCTCCGCGTACGATTCGGGGACCTTC.

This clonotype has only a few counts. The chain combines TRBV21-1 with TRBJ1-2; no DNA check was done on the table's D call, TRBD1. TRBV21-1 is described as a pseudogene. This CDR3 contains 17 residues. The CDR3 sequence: CASSKAREGALSYGYTF. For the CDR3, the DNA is TGTGCCAGCAGCAAAGCGCGAGAGGGGGCTTTATCCTATGGCTACACCTTC.